These T cell receptor beta chains were read from a single sample in a study of preoperative IRX-2 immunotherapy in early breast cancer. Data came from immunoSEQ multiplex PCR; TCRdb stores just in-frame clones and leaves some out. In the table there are around 30,000 clones, approximately 80% of which are singletons. The sample was gathered from a patient treated with IRX-2 immunotherapy. These receptors all come from a human donor with breast cancer. Each CDR3 is given with its conserved first and last residue.

v_call	j_call	cdr3_aa
TRBV6-8	TRBJ2-5	CASIKGLGSGETQYF
TRBV19	TRBJ1-6	CASAGQGNSPLHF
TRBV14	TRBJ1-2	CASSLNTGLRYGYTF
TRBV5-1	TRBJ1-6	CASSTNTGGRSPLHF
TRBV12-5	TRBJ1-1	CASGLIGQLNTEAFF
TRBV11-3	TRBJ2-5	CASSLETGWGETQYF
TRBV4-1	TRBJ2-3	CASSQDRRGADTQYF
TRBV7-1	TRBJ2-7	CASSFVLSYEQYF
TRBV5-1	TRBJ1-1	CASSSYGIDNMNTEAFF
TRBV14	TRBJ1-2	CASSQSQGIYGYTF
TRBV30	TRBJ2-3	CAWSGTLRIDTQYF
TRBV19	TRBJ1-1	CASSIVAGETEAFF
TRBV6-8	TRBJ2-3	CASTHRLFTDTQYF
TRBV7-1	TRBJ1-4	CASSLFPEGEKLFF
TRBV11-3	TRBJ1-6	CASSLPLWPGDSPLHF
TRBV5-1	TRBJ1-2	CASSLGVGSGGDDGYTF
TRBV6-8	TRBJ1-2	CASRDRIYGYTF
TRBV6-8	TRBJ2-5	CASSLVPPETQYF
TRBV11-3	TRBJ2-2	CASTPWETRNTGELFF
TRBV19	TRBJ2-5	CASSIRRQETQYF
TRBV6-8	TRBJ1-5	CASSVGLRVNQPQHF
TRBV19	TRBJ1-3	CASTPQRSGNTIYF
TRBV12-2	TRBJ1-6	CASRQGDFVSPLHF
TRBV7-1	TRBJ2-1	CASSWGTPNEQFF
TRBV11-3	TRBJ2-1	CASSPPTTGGAYNEQFF
TRBV11-3	TRBJ1-1	CASRTGGLNTEAFF
TRBV28	TRBJ2-3	CASSLLGLTDTQYF
TRBV7-4	TRBJ2-7	CASTMGDLPVQYF
TRBV19	TRBJ2-1	CASKASGSGEQFF
TRBV7-1	TRBJ2-2	CASSLEMSTGELFF
TRBV5-1	TRBJ1-1	CASSLVGTGGTEAFF
TRBV15	TRBJ1-4	CATSRDGDTYEKLFF
TRBV6-8	TRBJ2-7	CASSDGRRYEQYF
TRBV7-1	TRBJ2-7	CASSLPGTDLYEQYF
TRBV28	TRBJ2-7	CASRVHGTYEQYF
TRBV29-1	TRBJ1-3	CSVKGSSGNTIYF
TRBV6-8	TRBJ2-3	CASTRGPNTDTQYF
TRBV11-3	TRBJ2-5	CASSLGTGGGETQYF
TRBV28	TRBJ2-5	CASGRQNQETQYF
TRBV7-2	TRBJ2-2	CASTTSGDGELFF